This T cell receptor (beta chain) was identified during a study of T cells expressing NK-cell markers. Following a re-call of the 5' RACE reads, TCRdb has one entry per CDR3 protein and lacks DNA. Recorded for this sample: around 110,000 distinct CDR3 sequences. Per germline, CDR1 MNHEY and CDR2 SVGEGT. The CDR3 totals 12 residues. The rearrangement joins TRBV6-2 or TRBV6-3 to TRBJ2-3. This clonotype was sampled from a woman between 18 and 70 years old in good health. What was sequenced was blood T cells: a sorted CD56 or NKG2C T cell subset, CD4+ or CD8+ T cells, or bulk PBMC T cells (not recorded which). The chain's CDR3 is CASSLFIDTQYF.